The entry below gives a single T cell receptor (beta chain) sequence along with its context. Germline V gene sequence: CDR1 WSHSY, CDR2 SAAADI. V was pared by 6 bases and J by 9 bases, with 18 bases between. This CDR3 has 14 amino acids. Produced via immunoSEQ multiplex PCR; TCRdb's table is partial and in-frame only. The repertoire holds roughly 9,900 clones, 94% seen once, with about 7.1% in the top ten. The data were obtained in a study of technical replicates of blood from several donors. Sequencing was carried out using PBMCs. This sequence joins TRBV10-2 and TRBJ2-1; D might be TRBD1 (8 bases). The receptor's source is a human donor in good health. CDR3 DNA sequence: TGCGCCAGCAGGGACAGGGTGCGCGGGGGTGAGCAGTTCTTC. It codes for CASRDRVRGGEQFF.